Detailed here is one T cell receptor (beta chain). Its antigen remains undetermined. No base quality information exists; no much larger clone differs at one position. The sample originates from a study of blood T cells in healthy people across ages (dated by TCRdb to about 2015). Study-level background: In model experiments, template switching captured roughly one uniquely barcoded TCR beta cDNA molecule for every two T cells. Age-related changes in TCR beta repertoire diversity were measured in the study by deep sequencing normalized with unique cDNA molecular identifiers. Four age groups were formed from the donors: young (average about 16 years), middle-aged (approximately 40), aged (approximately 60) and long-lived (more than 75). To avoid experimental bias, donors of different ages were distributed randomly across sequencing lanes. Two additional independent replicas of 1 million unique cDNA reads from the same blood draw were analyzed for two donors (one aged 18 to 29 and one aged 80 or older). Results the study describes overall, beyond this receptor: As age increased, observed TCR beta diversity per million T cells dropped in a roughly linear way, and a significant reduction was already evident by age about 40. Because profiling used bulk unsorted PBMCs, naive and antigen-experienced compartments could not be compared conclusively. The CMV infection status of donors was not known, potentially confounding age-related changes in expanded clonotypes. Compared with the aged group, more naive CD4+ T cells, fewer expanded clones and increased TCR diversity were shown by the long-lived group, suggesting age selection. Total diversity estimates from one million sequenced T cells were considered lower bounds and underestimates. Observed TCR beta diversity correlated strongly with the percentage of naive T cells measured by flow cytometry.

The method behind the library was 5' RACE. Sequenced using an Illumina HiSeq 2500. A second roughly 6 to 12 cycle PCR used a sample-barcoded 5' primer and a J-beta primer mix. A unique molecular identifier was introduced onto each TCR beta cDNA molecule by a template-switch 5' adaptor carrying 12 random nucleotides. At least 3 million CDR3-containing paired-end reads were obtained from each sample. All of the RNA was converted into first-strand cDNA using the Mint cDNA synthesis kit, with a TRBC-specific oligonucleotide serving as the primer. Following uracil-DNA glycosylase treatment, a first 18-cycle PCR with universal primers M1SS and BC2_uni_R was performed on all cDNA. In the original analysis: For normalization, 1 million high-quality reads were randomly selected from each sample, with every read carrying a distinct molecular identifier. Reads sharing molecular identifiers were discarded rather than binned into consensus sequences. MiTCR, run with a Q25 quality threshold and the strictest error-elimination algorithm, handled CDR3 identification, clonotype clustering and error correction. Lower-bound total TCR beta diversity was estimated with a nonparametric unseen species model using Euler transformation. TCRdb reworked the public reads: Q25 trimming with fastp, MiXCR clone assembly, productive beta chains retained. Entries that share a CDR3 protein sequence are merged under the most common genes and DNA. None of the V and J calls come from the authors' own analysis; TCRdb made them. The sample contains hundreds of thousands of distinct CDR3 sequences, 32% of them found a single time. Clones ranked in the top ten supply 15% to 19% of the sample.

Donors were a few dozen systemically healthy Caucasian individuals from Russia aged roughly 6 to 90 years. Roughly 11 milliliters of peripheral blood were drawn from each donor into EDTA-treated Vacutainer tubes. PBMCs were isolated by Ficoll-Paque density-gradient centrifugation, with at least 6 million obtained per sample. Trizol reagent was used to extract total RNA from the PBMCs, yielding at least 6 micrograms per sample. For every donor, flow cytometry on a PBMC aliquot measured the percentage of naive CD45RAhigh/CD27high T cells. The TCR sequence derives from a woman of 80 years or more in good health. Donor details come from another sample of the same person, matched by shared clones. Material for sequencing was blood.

The base sequence is TGTGCCAGCAGTTTATCCGTTGGATCTAATGAAAAACTGTTTTTT. It encodes CASSLSVGSNEKLFF. The rearranged segments are TRBV27 and TRBJ1-4; there is no confident call for the D gene. The CDR3, from cysteine to phenylalanine, totals 15 residues. The only DNA kept is the CDR3, 45 bases in frame from the first base. The germline ends are 8 bases apart after V is trimmed by 0 bases and J by 3 bases. In the germline V gene (reference sequence), CDR1 corresponds to MNHEY and CDR2 to SMNVEV.